The clone carrying this T cell receptor beta chain appeared a few times. Its antigen remains unidentified. This CDR3 comprises 19 residues. Germline CDR1 and CDR2: SGHRS and YFSETQ. The V gene end was trimmed by 1 base and the J gene end by 2 bases; junction bases not matched to a gene: 8. These data are taken from a study of spatial heterogeneity in lung cancer. Time point defined: sample taken at primary tumor resection. Study-wide points: Tumoral mutation counts were tracked by counts of expanded intratumoral alpha and beta TCRs.

TCRdb used MiXCR to reprocess the 5' RACE reads, holding one entry per CDR3 protein. Among more than 20,000 distinct CDR3 sequences listed, less than 20% were seen once. This clonotype was obtained from a female donor with early-stage non-small cell lung cancer. Sequencing was performed on lung tumor tissue, taken at surgery. This chain uses TRBV5-1 with TRBJ2-6; 11 nucleotides line up with TRBD1. In nucleotides, the CDR3 is TGCGCCAGCAGCTTGACGGGACAGGGGGTCTCGGCTGGGGCCAACGTCCTGACTTTC. Its protein product is CASSLTGQGVSAGANVLTF.